This TCR beta chain was captured by sequencing in a study of blood T cell repertoires in COVID-19. This clone turned up a few times. Seattle researchers signed up patients amid active infection and tracked them longitudinally. Per the germline V gene, CDR1 is MNHEY and CDR2 is SVGAGI. Between the trimmed V and J ends, which lost 1 base and 9 bases, there was a span of 16 bases. This CDR3 is 16 amino acids long. The table came from immunoSEQ multiplex PCR; TCRdb's copy has only in-frame clones and leaves some out. The repertoire holds 150,000 to 200,000 clones, about 85% seen once, with about 0.95% in the top ten.

The sequence came from a man aged 55-75 years with COVID-19, enrolled during active disease. The gene calls are TRBV6-5 and TRBJ1-6; a possible D gene is TRBD1 (6 bases). Sequencing was done on a sample of peripheral blood. DNA of the CDR3: TGTGCCAGCAGTTACTTATCCAGGGGATTGACTTCACCCCTCCACTTT. It specifies CASSYLSRGLTSPLHF.